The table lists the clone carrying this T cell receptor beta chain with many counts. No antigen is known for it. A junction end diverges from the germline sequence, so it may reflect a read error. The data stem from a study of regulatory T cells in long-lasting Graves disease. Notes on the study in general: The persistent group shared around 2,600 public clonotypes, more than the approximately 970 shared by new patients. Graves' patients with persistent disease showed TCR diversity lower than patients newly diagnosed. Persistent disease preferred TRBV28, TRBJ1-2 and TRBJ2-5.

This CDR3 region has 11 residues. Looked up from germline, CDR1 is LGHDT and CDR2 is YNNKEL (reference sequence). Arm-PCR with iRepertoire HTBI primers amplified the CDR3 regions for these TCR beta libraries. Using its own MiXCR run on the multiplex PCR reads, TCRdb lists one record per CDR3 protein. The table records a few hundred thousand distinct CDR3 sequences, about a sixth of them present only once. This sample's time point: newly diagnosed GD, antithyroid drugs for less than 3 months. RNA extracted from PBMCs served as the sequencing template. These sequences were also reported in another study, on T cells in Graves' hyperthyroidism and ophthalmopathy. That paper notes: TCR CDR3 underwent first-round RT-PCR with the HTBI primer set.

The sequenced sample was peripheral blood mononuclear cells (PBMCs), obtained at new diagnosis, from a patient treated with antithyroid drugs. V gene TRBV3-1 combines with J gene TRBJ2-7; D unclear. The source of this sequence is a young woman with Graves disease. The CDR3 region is CASSQVGEQYF. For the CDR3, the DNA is TGTGCCAGCAGTCAAGTTGGCGAGCAGTACTTC.